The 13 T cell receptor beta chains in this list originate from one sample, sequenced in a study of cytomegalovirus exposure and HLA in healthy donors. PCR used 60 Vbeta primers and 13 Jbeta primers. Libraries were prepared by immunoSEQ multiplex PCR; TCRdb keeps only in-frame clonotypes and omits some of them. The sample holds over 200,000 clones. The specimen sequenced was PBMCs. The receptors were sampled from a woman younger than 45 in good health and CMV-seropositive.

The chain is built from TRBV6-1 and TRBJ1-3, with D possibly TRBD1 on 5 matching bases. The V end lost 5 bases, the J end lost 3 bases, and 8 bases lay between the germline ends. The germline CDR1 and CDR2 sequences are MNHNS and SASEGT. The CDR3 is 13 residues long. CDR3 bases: TGTGCCAGCAGTTGGGGGGTTGGAAACACCATATATTTT. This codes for CASSWGVGNTIYF.

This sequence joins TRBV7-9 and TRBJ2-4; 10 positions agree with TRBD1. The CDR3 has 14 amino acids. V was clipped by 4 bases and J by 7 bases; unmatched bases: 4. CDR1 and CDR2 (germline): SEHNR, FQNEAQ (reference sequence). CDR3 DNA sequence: TGTGCCAGCAGCTCAGGACAGGGGGAGAACATTCAGTACTTC. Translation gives CASSSGQGENIQYF.

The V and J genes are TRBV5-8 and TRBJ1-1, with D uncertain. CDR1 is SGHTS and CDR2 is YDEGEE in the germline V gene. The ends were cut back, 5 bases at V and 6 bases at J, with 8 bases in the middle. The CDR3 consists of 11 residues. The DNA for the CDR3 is TGTGCCAGCAGACTGGTCGCTGAAGCTTTCTTT. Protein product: CASRLVAEAFF.

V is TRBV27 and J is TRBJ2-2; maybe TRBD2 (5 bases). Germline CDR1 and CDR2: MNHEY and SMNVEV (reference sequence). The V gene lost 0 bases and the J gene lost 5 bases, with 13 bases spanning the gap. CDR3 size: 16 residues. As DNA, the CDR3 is TGTGCCAGCAGTTTATCTTCGGGGTTTGGGACCGGGGAGCTGTTTTTT. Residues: CASSLSSGFGTGELFF.

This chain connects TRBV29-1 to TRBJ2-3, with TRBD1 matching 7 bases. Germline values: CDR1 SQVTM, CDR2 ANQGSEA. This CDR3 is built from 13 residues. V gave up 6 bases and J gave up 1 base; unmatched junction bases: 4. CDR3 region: CSVEQGGTDTQYF. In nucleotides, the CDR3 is TGCAGCGTCGAGCAGGGGGGCACAGATACGCAGTATTTT.

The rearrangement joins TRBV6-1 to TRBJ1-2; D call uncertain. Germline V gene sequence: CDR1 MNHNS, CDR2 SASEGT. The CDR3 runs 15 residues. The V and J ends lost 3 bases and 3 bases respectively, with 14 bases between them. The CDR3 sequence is CASSDVTLADYGYTF. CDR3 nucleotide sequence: TGTGCCAGCAGTGACGTGACCCTAGCGGACTATGGCTACACCTTC.

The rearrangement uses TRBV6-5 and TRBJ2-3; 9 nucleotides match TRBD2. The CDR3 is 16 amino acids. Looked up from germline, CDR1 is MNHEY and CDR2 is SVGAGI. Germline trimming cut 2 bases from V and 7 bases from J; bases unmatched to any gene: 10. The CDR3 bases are TGTGCCAGCAGTTACACGACGGCGGGGGGGCCGAATACGCAGTATTTT. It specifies CASSYTTAGGPNTQYF.

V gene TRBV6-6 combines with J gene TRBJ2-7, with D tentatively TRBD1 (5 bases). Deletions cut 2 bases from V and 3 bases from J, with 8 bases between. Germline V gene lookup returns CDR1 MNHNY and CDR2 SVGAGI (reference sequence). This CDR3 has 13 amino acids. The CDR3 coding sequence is TGTGCCAGCAGTTACGACAGACTCTACGAGCAGTACTTC. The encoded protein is CASSYDRLYEQYF.

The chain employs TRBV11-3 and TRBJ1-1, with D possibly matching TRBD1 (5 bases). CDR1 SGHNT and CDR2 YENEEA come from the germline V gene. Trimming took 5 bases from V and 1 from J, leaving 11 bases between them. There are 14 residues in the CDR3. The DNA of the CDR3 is TGTGCCAGCAGCCGAGGGAGGGGGAACACTGAAGCTTTCTTT. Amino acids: CASSRGRGNTEAFF. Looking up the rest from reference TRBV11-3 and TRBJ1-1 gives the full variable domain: EAGVVQSPRYKIIEKKQPVAFWCNPISGHNTLYWYLQNLGQGPELLIRYENEEAVDDSQLPKDRFSAERLKGVDSTLKIQPAELGDSAVYLCASSRGRGNTEAFFGQGTRLTVV.

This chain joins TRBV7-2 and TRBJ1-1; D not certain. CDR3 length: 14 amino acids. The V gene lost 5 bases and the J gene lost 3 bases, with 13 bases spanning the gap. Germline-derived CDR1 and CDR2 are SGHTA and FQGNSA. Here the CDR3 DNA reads TGTGCCAGCAGCCGGAGACGAGAGGACACTGAAGCTTTCTTT. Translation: CASSRRREDTEAFF.

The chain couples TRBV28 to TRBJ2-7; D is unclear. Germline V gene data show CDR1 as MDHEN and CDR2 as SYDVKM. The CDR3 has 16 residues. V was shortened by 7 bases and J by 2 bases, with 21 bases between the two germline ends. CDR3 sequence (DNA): TGTGCCAGCACCTCTTCCCGATTTCAACTCCCCTACGAGCAGTACTTC. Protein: CASTSSRFQLPYEQYF. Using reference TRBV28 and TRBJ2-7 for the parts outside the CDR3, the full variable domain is DVKVTQSSRYLVKRTGEKVFLECVQDMDHENMFWYRQDPGLGLRLIYFSYDVKMKEKGDIPEGYSVSREKKERFSLILESASTNQTSMYLCASTSSRFQLPYEQYFGPGTRLTVT.

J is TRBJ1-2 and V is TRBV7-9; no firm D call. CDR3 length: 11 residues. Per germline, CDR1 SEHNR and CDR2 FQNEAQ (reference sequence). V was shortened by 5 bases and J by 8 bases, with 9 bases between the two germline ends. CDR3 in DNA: TGTGCCAGCAGCCCGGGTCGAGGCTACACCTTC. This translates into CASSPGRGYTF.

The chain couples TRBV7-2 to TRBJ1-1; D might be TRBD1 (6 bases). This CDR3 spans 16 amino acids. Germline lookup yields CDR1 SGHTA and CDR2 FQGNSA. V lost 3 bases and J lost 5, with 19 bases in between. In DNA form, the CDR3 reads TGTGCCAGCAGCTTCCGGACAGACCTCGAGGGAACTGAAGCTTTCTTT. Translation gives CASSFRTDLEGTEAFF.